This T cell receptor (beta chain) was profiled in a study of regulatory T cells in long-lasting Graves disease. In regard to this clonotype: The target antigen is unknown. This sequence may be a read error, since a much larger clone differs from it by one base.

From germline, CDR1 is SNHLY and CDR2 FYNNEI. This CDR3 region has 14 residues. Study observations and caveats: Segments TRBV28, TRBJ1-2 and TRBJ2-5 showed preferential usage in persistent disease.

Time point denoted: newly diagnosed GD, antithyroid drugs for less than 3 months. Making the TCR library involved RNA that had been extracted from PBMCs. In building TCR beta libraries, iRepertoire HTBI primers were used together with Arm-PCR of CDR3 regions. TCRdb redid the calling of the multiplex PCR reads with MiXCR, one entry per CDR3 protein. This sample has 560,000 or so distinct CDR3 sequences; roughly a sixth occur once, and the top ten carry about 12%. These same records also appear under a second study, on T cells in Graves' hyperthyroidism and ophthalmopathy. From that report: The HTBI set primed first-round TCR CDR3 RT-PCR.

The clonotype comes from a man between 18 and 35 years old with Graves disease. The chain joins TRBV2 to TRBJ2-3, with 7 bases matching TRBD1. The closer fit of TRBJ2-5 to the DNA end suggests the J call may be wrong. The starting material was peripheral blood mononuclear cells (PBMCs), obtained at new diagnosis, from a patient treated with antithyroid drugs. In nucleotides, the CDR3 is TGTGCCAGCAATGACCGGACAGGAAGAGAGACCCAGTACTTC. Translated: CASNDRTGRETQYF.